This T cell receptor (beta chain) appears in the sequencing data of a study of cytomegalovirus exposure and HLA in healthy donors. Study-level background: Per a later analysis, the roughly 670 first-cohort and approximately 120 validation repertoires shared one platform. Study-level points and caveats: According to a subsequent analysis, TCR clusters from the first cohort were inclined to appear together in the 130 or so validation repertoires. Cytomegalovirus association was assigned to about 150 TCR beta chains. There were a few CMV-associated chains whose specificity for CMV antigens was confirmed in vitro.

As regards this clone: The antigen is unknown.

The repertoire was sequenced with immunoSEQ multiplex PCR; TCRdb's copy has only in-frame clones and lacks some. Of 110,000 to 150,000 clones listed, approximately 90% are singletons. This CDR3 has 14 residues. The trim removed 4 bases at V and 7 bases at J, leaving 8 bases unmatched. Germline CDR1 is SGHDN and CDR2 is FVKESK. This chain joins TRBV14 and TRBJ1-1; TRBD1 matches 8 bases. The source material was PBMCs. This clonotype originated in a man between 18 and 35 years old in good health and CMV-seronegative. The CDR3 DNA reads TGTGCCAGCAGCCGCCTTACAGGGGGGATTGAAGCTTTCTTT. It specifies CASSRLTGGIEAFF.